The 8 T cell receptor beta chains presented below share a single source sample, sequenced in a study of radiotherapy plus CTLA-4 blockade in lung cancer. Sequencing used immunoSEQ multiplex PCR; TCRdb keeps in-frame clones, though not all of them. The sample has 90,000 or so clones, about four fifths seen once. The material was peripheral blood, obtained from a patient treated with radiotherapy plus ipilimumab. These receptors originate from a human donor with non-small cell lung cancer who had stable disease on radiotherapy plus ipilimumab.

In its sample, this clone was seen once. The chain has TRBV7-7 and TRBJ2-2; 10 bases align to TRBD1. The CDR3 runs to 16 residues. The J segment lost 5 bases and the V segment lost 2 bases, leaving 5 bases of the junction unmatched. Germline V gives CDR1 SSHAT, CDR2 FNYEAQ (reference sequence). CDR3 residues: CASSLTDRGRTGELFF. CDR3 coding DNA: TGTGCCAGCAGCTTAACTGACAGGGGGCGTACCGGGGAGCTGTTTTTT. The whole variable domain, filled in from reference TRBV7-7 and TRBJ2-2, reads GAGVSQSPRYKVTKRGQDVTLRCDPISSHATLYWYQQALGQGPEFLTYFNYEAQPDKSGLPSDRFSAERPEGSISTLTIQRTEQRDSAMYRCASSLTDRGRTGELFFGEGSRLTVL.

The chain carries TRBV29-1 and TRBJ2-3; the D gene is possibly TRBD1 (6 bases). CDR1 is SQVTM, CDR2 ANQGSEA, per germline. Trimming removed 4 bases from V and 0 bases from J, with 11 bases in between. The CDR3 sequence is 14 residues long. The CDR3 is CSVVWTVSTDTQYF. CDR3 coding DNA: TGCAGCGTTGTTTGGACAGTGAGCACAGATACGCAGTATTTT.

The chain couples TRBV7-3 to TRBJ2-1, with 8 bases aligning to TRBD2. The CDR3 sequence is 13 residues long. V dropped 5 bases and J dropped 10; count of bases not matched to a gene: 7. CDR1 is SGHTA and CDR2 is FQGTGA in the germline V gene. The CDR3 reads CASSPRTGGEQFF. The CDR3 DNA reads TGTGCCAGCAGCCCCCGGACGGGGGGGGAGCAGTTCTTC.

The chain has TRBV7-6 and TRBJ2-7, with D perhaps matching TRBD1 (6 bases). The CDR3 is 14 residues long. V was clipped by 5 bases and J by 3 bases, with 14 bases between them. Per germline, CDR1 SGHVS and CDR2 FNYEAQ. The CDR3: CASSHSTGNYEQYF. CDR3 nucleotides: TGTGCCAGCAGCCATTCGACAGGAAACTACGAGCAGTACTTC.

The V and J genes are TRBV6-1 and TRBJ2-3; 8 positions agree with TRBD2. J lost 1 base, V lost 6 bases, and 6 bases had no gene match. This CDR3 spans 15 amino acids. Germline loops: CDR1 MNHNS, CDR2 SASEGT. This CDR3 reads CASRGLALRTDTQYF. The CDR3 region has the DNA TGTGCCAGCAGAGGACTAGCCCTTCGCACAGATACGCAGTATTTT.

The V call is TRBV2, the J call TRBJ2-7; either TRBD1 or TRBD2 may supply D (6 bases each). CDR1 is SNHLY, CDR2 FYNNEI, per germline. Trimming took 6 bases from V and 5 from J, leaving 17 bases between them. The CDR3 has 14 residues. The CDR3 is CASSRPGAAHEQYF. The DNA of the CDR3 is TGTGCCAGCAGCCGTCCGGGGGCCGCTCACGAGCAGTACTTC.

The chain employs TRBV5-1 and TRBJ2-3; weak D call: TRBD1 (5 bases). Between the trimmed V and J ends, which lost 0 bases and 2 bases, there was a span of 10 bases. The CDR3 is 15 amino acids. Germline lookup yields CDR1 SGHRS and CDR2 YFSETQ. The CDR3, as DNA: TGCGCCAGCAGCTTGGGGAACGGACACACAGATACGCAGTATTTT. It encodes CASSLGNGHTDTQYF.

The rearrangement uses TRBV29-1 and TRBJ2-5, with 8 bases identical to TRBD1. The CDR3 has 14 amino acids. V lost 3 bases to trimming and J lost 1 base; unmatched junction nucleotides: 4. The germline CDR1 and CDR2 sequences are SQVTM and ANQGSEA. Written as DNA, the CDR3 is TGCAGCGTTGAGCGGGACAGGTCCCAAGAGACCCAGTACTTC. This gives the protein CSVERDRSQETQYF.